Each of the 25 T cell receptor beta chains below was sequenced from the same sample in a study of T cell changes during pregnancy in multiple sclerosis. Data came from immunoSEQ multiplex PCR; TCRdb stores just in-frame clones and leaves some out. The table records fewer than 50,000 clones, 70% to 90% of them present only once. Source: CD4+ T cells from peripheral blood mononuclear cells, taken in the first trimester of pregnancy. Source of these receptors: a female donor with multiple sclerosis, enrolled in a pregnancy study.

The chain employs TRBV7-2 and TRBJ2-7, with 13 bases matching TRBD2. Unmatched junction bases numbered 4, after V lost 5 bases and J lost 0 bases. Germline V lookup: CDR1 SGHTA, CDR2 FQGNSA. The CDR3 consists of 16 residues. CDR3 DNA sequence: TGTGCCAGCAGCGGGGGACTAGCGGGGAGCTCCTACGAGCAGTACTTC. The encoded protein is CASSGGLAGSSYEQYF. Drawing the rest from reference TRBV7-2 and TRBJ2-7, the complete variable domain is GAGVSQSPSNKVTEKGKDVELRCDPISGHTALYWYRQSLGQGLEFLIYFQGNSAPDKSGLPSDRFSAERTGGSVSTLTIQRTQQEDSAVYLCASSGGLAGSSYEQYFGPGTRLTVT.

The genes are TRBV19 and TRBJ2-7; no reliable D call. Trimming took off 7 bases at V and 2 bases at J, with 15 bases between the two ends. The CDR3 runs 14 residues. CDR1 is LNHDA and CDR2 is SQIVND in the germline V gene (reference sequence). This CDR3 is CASNSMSVPYEQYF. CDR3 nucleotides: TGTGCCAGTAATTCGATGAGCGTTCCCTACGAGCAGTACTTC.

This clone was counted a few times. CDR3 residues: CASSSIQGFSGANVLTF. CDR3 in DNA: TGCGCCAGCAGCTCGATCCAGGGTTTCTCTGGGGCCAACGTCCTGACTTTC. J is TRBJ2-6 and V is TRBV5-1; possibly TRBD1 for D (5 bases). With 3 bases removed from V and 0 bases from J, the gap between germline ends came to 13 bases. Germline lookup yields CDR1 SGHRS and CDR2 YFSETQ. The CDR3 is 17 amino acids.

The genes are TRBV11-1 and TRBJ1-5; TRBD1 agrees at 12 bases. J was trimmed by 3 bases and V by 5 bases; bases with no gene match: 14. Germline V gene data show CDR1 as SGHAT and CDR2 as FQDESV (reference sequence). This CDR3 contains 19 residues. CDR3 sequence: CASSRATRDRGRINQPQHF. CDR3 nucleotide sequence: TGTGCCAGCAGCCGCGCTACCCGGGACAGGGGGCGCATCAATCAGCCCCAGCATTTT.

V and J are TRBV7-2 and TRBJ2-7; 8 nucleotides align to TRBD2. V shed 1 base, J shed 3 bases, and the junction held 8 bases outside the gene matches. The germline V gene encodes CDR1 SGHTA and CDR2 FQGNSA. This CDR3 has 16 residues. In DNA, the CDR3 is TGTGCCAGCAGCTTAGAAGCGTCGGGAGGGGGCTACGAGCAGTACTTC. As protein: CASSLEASGGGYEQYF.

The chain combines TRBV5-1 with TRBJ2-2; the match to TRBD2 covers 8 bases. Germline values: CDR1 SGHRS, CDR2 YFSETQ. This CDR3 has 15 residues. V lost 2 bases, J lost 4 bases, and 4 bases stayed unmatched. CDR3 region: CASSFKAGVTGELFF. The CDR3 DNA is TGCGCCAGCAGCTTTAAAGCGGGAGTCACCGGGGAGCTGTTTTTT.

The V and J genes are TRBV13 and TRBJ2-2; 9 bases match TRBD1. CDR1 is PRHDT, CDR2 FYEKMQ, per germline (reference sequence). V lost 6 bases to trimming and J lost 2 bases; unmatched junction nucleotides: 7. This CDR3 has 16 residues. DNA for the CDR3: TGTGCCAGCAGGGACAGGGGAGACGGAAACACCGGGGAGCTGTTTTTT. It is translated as CASRDRGDGNTGELFF.

The CDR3 protein is CASSKGQDYNEQFF. In DNA form, the CDR3 reads TGCGCCAGCAGCAAAGGACAGGATTACAATGAGCAGTTCTTC. The chain has TRBV5-1 and TRBJ2-1; 7 bases are shared with TRBD1. The CDR3 spans 14 residues. CDR1 is SGHRS and CDR2 is YFSETQ in the germline V gene. V lost 4 bases to trimming and J lost 4 bases; unmatched junction nucleotides: 5.

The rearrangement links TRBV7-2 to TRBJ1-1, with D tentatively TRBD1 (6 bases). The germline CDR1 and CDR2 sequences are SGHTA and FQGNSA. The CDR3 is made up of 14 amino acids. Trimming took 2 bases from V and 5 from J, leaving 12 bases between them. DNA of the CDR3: TGTGCCAGCAGCTTATTTGAGGGGGGGACTGAAGCTTTCTTT. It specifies CASSLFEGGTEAFF.

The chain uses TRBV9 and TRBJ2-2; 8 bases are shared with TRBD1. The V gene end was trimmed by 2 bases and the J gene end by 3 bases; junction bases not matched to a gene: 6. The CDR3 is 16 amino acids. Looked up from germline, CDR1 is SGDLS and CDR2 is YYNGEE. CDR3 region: CASSVTGQEYTGELFF. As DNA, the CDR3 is TGTGCCAGCAGCGTTACGGGACAGGAGTACACCGGGGAGCTGTTTTTT.

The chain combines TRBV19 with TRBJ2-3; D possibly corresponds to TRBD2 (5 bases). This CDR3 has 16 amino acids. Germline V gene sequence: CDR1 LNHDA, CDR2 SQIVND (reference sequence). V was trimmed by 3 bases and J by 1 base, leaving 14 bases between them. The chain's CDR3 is CASSINGRVGTDTQYF. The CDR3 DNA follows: TGTGCCAGTAGTATTAACGGGCGGGTCGGCACAGATACGCAGTATTTT.

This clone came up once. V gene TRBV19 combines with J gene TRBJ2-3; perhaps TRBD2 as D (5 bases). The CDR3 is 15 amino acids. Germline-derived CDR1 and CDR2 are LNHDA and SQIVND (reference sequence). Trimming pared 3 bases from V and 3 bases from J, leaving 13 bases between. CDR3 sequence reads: CASSIGGGLTDTQYF. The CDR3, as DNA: TGTGCCAGTAGTATCGGAGGCGGGTTAACAGATACGCAGTATTTT.

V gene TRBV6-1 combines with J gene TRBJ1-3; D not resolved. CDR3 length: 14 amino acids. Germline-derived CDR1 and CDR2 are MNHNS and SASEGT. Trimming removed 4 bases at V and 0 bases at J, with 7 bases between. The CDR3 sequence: CASSGAYSGNTIYF. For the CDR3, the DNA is TGTGCCAGCAGTGGGGCCTACTCTGGAAACACCATATATTTT.

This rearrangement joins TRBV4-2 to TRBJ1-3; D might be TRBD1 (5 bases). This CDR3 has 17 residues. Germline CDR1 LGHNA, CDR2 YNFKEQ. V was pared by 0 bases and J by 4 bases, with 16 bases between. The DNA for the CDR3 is TGTGCCAGCAGCCAAGAGCAGGGCCCGGCGGGGGGAAACACCATATATTTT. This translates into CASSQEQGPAGGNTIYF.

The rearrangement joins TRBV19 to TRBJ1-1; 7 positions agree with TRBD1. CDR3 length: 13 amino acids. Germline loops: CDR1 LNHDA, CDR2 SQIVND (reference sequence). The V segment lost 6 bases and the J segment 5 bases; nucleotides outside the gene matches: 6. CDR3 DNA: TGTGCCAGTAGCAACAGGGGAGTGACTGAAGCTTTCTTT. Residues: CASSNRGVTEAFF.

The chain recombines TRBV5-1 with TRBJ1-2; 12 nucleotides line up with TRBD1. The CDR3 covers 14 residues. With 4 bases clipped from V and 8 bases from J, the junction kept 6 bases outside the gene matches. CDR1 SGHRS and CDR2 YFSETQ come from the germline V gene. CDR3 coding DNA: TGCGCCAGCAGCCCAGGGACAGGGGGCTACGGCTACACCTTC. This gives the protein CASSPGTGGYGYTF.

This chain's CDR3 is CASSSYSGRAFEQYF. CDR3 nucleotide sequence: TGTGCCAGCAGCTCCTACAGCGGGAGGGCCTTCGAGCAGTACTTC. J is TRBJ2-7 and V is TRBV7-9, with 10 bases fitting TRBD2. The CDR3 covers 15 residues. V was clipped by 4 bases and J by 6 bases; unmatched bases: 9. Looked up from germline, CDR1 is SEHNR and CDR2 is FQNEAQ (reference sequence).

Here the CDR3 DNA reads TGCGCCAGCAGCCAAGGTCAAGTAGCGGGAGGGCCTGGGAATGAGCAGTTCTTC. It is translated as CASSQGQVAGGPGNEQFF. The rearrangement links TRBV4-3 to TRBJ2-1, with 11 bases identical to TRBD2. The V and J ends lost 1 base and 7 bases, in that order; junction bases with no gene match: 12. This CDR3 comprises 18 residues. CDR1 and CDR2 from the germline V gene are LGHNA and YSLEER.

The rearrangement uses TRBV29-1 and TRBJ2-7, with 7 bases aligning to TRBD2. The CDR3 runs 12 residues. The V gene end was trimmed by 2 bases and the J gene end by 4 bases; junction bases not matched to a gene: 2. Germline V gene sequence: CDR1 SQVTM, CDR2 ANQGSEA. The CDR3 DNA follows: TGCAGCGTTGAACAGGGAGGGTACGAGCAGTACTTC. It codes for CSVEQGGYEQYF.

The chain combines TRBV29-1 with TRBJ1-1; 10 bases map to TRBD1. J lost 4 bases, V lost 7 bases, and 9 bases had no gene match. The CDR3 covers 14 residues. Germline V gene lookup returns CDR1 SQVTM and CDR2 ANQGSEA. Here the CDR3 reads CSALGQGRATEAFF. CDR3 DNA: TGCAGCGCCCTGGGACAGGGGAGGGCCACTGAAGCTTTCTTT.

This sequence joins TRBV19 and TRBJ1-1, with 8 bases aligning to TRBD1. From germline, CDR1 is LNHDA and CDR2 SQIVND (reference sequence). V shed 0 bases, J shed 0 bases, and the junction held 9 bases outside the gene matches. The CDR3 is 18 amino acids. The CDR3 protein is CASSIDQDWDRMNTEAFF. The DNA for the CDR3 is TGTGCCAGTAGTATAGACCAGGATTGGGACAGGATGAACACTGAAGCTTTCTTT.

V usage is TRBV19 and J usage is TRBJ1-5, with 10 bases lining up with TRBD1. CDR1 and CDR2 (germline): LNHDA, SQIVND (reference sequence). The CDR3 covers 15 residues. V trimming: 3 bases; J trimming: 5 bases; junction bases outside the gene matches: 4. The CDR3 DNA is TGTGCCAGTAGTATCATGGGGACAGGGGATCAGCCCCAGCATTTT. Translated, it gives CASSIMGTGDQPQHF.

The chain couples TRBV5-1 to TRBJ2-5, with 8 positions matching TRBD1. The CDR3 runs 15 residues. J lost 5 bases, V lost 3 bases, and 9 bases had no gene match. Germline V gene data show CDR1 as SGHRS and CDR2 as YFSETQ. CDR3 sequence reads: CASSSTSGGRETQYF. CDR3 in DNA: TGCGCCAGCAGCTCCACCTCAGGGGGCAGGGAGACCCAGTACTTC.

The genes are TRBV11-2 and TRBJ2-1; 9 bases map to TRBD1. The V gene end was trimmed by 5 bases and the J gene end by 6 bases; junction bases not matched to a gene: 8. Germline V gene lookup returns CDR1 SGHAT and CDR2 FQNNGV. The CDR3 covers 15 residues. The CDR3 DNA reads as TGTGCCAGCAGCCGCGACAGGGGGGCTTTCAATGAGCAGTTCTTC. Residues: CASSRDRGAFNEQFF.

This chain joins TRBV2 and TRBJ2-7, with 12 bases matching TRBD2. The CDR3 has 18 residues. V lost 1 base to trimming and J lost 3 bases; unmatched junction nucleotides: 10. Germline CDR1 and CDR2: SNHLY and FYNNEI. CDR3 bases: TGTGCCAGCAGTGAAGGGAGGGGGCTAGCGGGAGGGATCTACGAGCAGTACTTC. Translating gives CASSEGRGLAGGIYEQYF.